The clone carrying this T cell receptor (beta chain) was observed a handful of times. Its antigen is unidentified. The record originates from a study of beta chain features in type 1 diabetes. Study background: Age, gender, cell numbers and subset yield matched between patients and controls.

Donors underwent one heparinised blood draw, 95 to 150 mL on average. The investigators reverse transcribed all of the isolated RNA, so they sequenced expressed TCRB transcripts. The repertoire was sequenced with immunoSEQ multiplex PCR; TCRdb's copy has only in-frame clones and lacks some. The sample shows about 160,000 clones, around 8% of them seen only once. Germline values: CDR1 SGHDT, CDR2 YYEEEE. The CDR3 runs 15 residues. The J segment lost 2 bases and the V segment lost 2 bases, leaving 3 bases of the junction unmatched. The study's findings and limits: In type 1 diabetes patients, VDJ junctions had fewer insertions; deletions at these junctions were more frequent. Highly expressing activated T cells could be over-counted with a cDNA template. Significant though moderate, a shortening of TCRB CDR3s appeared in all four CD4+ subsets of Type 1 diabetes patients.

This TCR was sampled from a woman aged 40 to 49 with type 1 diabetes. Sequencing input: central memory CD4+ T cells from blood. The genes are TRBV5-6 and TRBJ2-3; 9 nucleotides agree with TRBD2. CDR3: CASSLLAGPTDTQYF. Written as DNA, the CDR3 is TGTGCCAGCAGCTTACTAGCGGGTCCCACAGATACGCAGTATTTT.